The 27 T cell receptor beta chains below all came from one sample that was sequenced in a study of beta chain features in type 1 diabetes. The investigators reverse transcribed all of the isolated RNA, so they sequenced expressed TCRB transcripts. The table came from immunoSEQ multiplex PCR; TCRdb's copy has only in-frame clones and leaves some out. The table shows a few hundred thousand clones, with roughly 30% occurring only once. Sequenced material: naive CD4+ T cells from blood. Receptor source: a man younger than 30 in good health.

Only a few counts were recorded for this clone. The V call is TRBV29-1, the J call TRBJ2-3; 10 positions match TRBD2. Unmatched junction bases numbered 9, after V lost 0 bases and J lost 0 bases. Germline V CDR1 and CDR2: SQVTM, ANQGSEA. The CDR3 runs to 18 residues. CDR3 sequence: CSVEDPPTSGISTDTQYF. CDR3 nucleotide sequence: TGCAGCGTTGAAGATCCCCCAACTAGCGGGATTAGCACAGATACGCAGTATTTT.

A few counts support this clone. This chain links TRBV9 with TRBJ2-7; perhaps TRBD1 as D (6 bases). Trimming left V 2 bases short and J 3 bases short, with 18 bases between. The germline V gene has CDR1 SGDLS and CDR2 YYNGEE. The CDR3 consists of 16 residues. CDR3 nucleotides: TGTGCCAGCAGCGTCGGACCCCGGACAGAAGGCTACGAGCAGTACTTC. It codes for CASSVGPRTEGYEQYF.

The chain links TRBV9 to TRBJ1-1; D unclear. The CDR3 runs 15 residues. Germline lookup yields CDR1 SGDLS and CDR2 YYNGEE. V was clipped by 0 bases and J by 4 bases, with 13 bases between them. CDR3 bases: TGTGCCAGCAGCGTAGTTCCCTCTTGGGGCACTGAAGCTTTCTTT. Amino acid sequence: CASSVVPSWGTEAFF.

The rearrangement uses TRBV9 and TRBJ2-7, with TRBD2 identical over 10 bases. Near its end, the DNA agrees better with TRBJ2-5, so the J call may be wrong. The V gene's germline CDR1 is SGDLS and CDR2 YYNGEE. This CDR3 is 19 amino acids long. The CDR3 sequence is CASSPRSPLAGGLQETQYF. The CDR3 nucleotides read TGTGCCAGCAGCCCCCGGTCCCCCTTAGCGGGAGGTCTCCAAGAGACCCAGTACTTC.

This clone was detected a few times. The V gene is TRBV27, the J gene TRBJ2-1, with 9 bases fitting TRBD2. The CDR3 sequence is 16 residues long. The germline V gene encodes CDR1 MNHEY and CDR2 SMNVEV (reference sequence). Unmatched junction bases numbered 9, after V lost 5 bases and J lost 4 bases. The CDR3 here is CASSTTGTSSYNEQFF. CDR3 DNA: TGTGCCAGCAGTACCACCGGGACTAGCAGTTACAATGAGCAGTTCTTC.

The chain uses TRBV4-2 and TRBJ1-2; D is uncertain. Germline V CDR1 and CDR2: LGHNA, YNFKEQ. CDR3 length: 14 amino acids. V was clipped by 2 bases and J by 8 bases, with 15 bases between them. The CDR3 DNA sequence: TGTGCCAGCAGCCAACCCTCATTGGGGATCGGCTACACCTTC. This translates into CASSQPSLGIGYTF.

This clone came up a few times. CDR3 region: CASSSGIAGGQNEQFF. The CDR3 DNA sequence: TGTGCCAGTAGTTCCGGAATAGCGGGAGGCCAGAATGAGCAGTTCTTC. The V gene is TRBV19, the J gene TRBJ2-1, with 10 bases lining up with TRBD2. The CDR3 runs to 16 residues. The germline V gene encodes CDR1 LNHDA and CDR2 SQIVND (reference sequence). Trimming took 5 bases from V and 7 from J; bases not matched to a gene: 11.

This clone was detected only once. The chain uses TRBV25-1 and TRBJ2-3, with D possibly TRBD2 on 6 matching bases. This CDR3 has 14 amino acids. V dropped 6 bases and J dropped 6 bases, with 16 bases sitting between them. Looked up from germline, CDR1 is MGHDK and CDR2 is SYGVNS. The CDR3 nucleotides are TGTGCCAGCAGCGATGCGGGACCAAGGGATACGCAGTATTTT. The encoded protein is CASSDAGPRDTQYF.

This clone has only a few counts. This chain uses TRBV6-6 with TRBJ2-5; a weak D match, TRBD1 (6 bases). Trimming removed 0 bases at V and 2 bases at J, with 7 bases between. This CDR3 contains 14 residues. The germline V gene encodes CDR1 MNHNY and CDR2 SVGAGI (reference sequence). The CDR3 here is CASSYSQGQETQYF. The CDR3 region has the DNA TGTGCCAGCAGTTACTCGCAGGGGCAAGAGACCCAGTACTTC.

The CDR3 is CSVVGGGPSGANVLTF. The CDR3 bases are TGCAGCGTTGTTGGGGGAGGGCCTTCCGGGGCCAACGTCCTGACTTTC. The chain recombines TRBV29-1 with TRBJ2-6; TRBD2 aligns across 7 bases. Germline V gene sequence: CDR1 SQVTM, CDR2 ANQGSEA. This CDR3 is built from 16 residues. The J segment lost 4 bases and the V segment lost 4 bases, leaving 10 bases of the junction unmatched. The full variable domain, rest sourced from reference TRBV29-1 and TRBJ2-6, is SAVISQKPSRDICQRGTSLTIQCQVDSQVTMMFWYRQQPGQSLTLIATANQGSEATYESGFVIDKFPISRPNLTFSTLTVSNMSPEDSSIYLCSVVGGGPSGANVLTFGAGSRLTVL.

This chain uses TRBV28 with TRBJ2-1; D is perhaps TRBD2 (6 bases). The CDR3 runs 12 residues. With 5 bases removed from V and 9 bases from J, the gap between germline ends came to 11 bases. The germline CDR1 and CDR2 sequences are MDHEN and SYDVKM. The CDR3, as DNA: TGTGCCAGCAGTGACAGCGGGCGTGAGCAGTTCTTC. It codes for CASSDSGREQFF.

The gene calls are TRBV28 and TRBJ2-7; D might be TRBD1 or TRBD2, each matching 6 bases. The CDR3 is 13 amino acids. With 7 bases removed from V and 5 bases from J, the gap between germline ends came to 15 bases. Germline V lookup: CDR1 MDHEN, CDR2 SYDVKM. CDR3 region: CASKTGADHEQYF. The CDR3 DNA sequence: TGTGCCAGCAAGACGGGGGCGGACCACGAGCAGTACTTC. The full variable domain, its missing parts supplied by reference TRBV28 and TRBJ2-7, is DVKVTQSSRYLVKRTGEKVFLECVQDMDHENMFWYRQDPGLGLRLIYFSYDVKMKEKGDIPEGYSVSREKKERFSLILESASTNQTSMYLCASKTGADHEQYFGPGTRLTVT.

The chain uses TRBV28 and TRBJ2-5, with D perhaps TRBD2 (6 bases). Germline values: CDR1 MDHEN, CDR2 SYDVKM. V was shortened by 6 bases and J by 0 bases, with 11 bases between the two germline ends. The CDR3 consists of 14 residues. CDR3 sequence (DNA): TGTGCCAGCAGCCGTTGGAGGGACCAAGAGACCCAGTACTTC. It is translated as CASSRWRDQETQYF.

In regard to this clone: A much larger clone lies one base from this, so it may be a read error. Different DNA sequences within this sample yield the same CDR3. The rearrangement joins TRBV6-1 to TRBJ2-5; D is uncertain. Germline loops: CDR1 MNHNS, CDR2 SASEGT. The CDR3 runs to 11 residues. Trimming removed 5 bases from V and 5 bases from J, with 6 bases in between. Written as DNA, the CDR3 is TGTGCCAGCAGTTACGGGGAGACCCAGTACTTC. Translation: CASSYGETQYF.

The chain recombines TRBV7-3 with TRBJ2-3, with D possibly called TRBD1 or TRBD2 (6 bases each). This CDR3 comprises 14 residues. Germline values: CDR1 SGHTA, CDR2 FQGTGA. V lost 1 base to trimming and J lost 4 bases, with 9 bases between them. CDR3 in DNA: TGTGCCAGCAGCTTAAGGGGGGCATCAGATACGCAGTATTTT. The encoded protein is CASSLRGASDTQYF.

The rearrangement links TRBV29-1 to TRBJ2-1; 10 bases are shared with TRBD2. This CDR3 region has 13 residues. Germline-derived CDR1 and CDR2 are SQVTM and ANQGSEA. Trimming at V came to 6 bases and at J to 6 bases, leaving 5 bases not matched to a gene. Written as DNA, the CDR3 is TGCAGCGTCAGGGCTAGCGGGGGCAATGAGCAGTTCTTC. Translated: CSVRASGGNEQFF.

This clone was seen a handful of times. V is TRBV4-3 and J is TRBJ2-5; D unclear. In germline, CDR1 is LGHNA, CDR2 YSLEER. The CDR3 contains 15 residues. V was clipped by 0 bases and J by 3 bases, with 11 bases between them. Here the CDR3 DNA reads TGCGCCAGCAGCCAAGATTCCCGTTCTGAAGAGACCCAGTACTTC. It is translated as CASSQDSRSEETQYF.

This sequence joins TRBV7-2 and TRBJ2-2; the match to TRBD2 covers 13 bases. The CDR3 runs 18 residues. From germline, CDR1 is SGHTA and CDR2 FQGNSA. With 4 bases clipped from V and 4 bases from J, the junction kept 9 bases outside the gene matches. Here the CDR3 DNA reads TGTGCCAGCAGCTCCCCCCTCGGACTAGCGGGAGTCACCGGGGAGCTGTTTTTT. Protein sequence: CASSSPLGLAGVTGELFF.

This clone was observed a few times. The same CDR3 can be traced to other DNA sequences in this sample. The chain combines TRBV30 with TRBJ2-1; D not certain. Germline V gene lookup returns CDR1 GTSNPN and CDR2 SVGIG (reference sequence). With 1 base removed from V and 4 bases from J, the gap between germline ends came to 5 bases. The CDR3 has 12 residues. CDR3 nucleotide sequence: TGTGCCTGGAGTGGAGCGTACAATGAGCAGTTCTTC. The encoded protein is CAWSGAYNEQFF.

This sequence joins TRBV7-9 and TRBJ2-2; D not resolved. The CDR3 runs 12 residues. Germline-derived CDR1 and CDR2 are SEHNR and FQNEAQ (reference sequence). The germline V and J ends were trimmed by 4 bases and 8 bases, with 8 bases remaining between them. The CDR3 spells CASSSWAGELFF. CDR3 bases: TGTGCCAGCAGCTCCTGGGCTGGGGAGCTGTTTTTT.

V and J are TRBV9 and TRBJ2-2; D is ambiguous. The CDR3 totals 14 residues. V lost 0 bases and J lost 3, with 6 bases in between. Germline V gives CDR1 SGDLS, CDR2 YYNGEE. This CDR3 reads CASSVASDTGELFF. CDR3 DNA sequence: TGTGCCAGCAGCGTAGCCTCGGACACCGGGGAGCTGTTTTTT.

This clone has a handful of counts. J is TRBJ1-4 and V is TRBV13; the D gene is possibly TRBD1 (5 bases). Germline CDR1 reads PRHDT; CDR2 reads FYEKMQ (reference sequence). CDR3 length: 14 amino acids. Between the trimmed V and J ends, which lost 3 bases and 10 bases, there was a span of 15 bases. The CDR3 loop reads CASSLGTGIGKLFF. CDR3 nucleotides: TGTGCCAGCAGCTTGGGGACTGGGATCGGAAAACTGTTTTTT.

This chain connects TRBV7-6 to TRBJ1-5; unclear D gene. Germline CDR1 reads SGHVS; CDR2 reads FNYEAQ. The V gene lost 5 bases and the J gene lost 6 bases, with 5 bases spanning the gap. The CDR3 spans 11 residues. This CDR3 is CASSLRQPQHF. The CDR3 coding sequence is TGTGCCAGCAGCCTGCGTCAGCCCCAGCATTTT. The entire variable domain, with the rest obtained from reference TRBV7-6 and TRBJ1-5, is as follows: GAGVSQSPRYKVTKRGQDVALRCDPISGHVSLYWYRQALGQGPEFLTYFNYEAQQDKSGLPNDRFSAERPEGSISTLTIQRTEQRDSAMYRCASSLRQPQHFGDGTRLSIL.

The CDR3 here is CGGTGGYEQYF. CDR3 coding DNA: TGCGGCGGGACAGGGGGCTACGAGCAGTACTTC. The chain combines TRBV20-1 with TRBJ2-7; 11 bases are a match to TRBD1. This CDR3 comprises 11 residues. The V gene's germline CDR1 is DFQATT and CDR2 SNEGSKA (reference sequence).

In this sample, this clone turned up a few times. The gene calls are TRBV6-1 and TRBJ2-7; D unclear. This CDR3 has 15 residues. V shed 1 base and J shed 0 bases, with 10 bases lying between them. Germline values: CDR1 MNHNS, CDR2 SASEGT. The CDR3 DNA sequence: TGTGCCAGCAGTGAAGTAGGAGCCTTCTCCTACGAGCAGTACTTC. This codes for CASSEVGAFSYEQYF.

The chain is built from TRBV29-1 and TRBJ2-5; weak D call: TRBD1 (5 bases). The J call may be in error: the DNA end matches TRBJ2-7 better. Germline lookup yields CDR1 SQVTM and CDR2 ANQGSEA. This CDR3 contains 13 residues. The CDR3 loop reads CSVGQINSYEQYF. Here the CDR3 DNA reads TGCAGCGTTGGACAGATAAACTCCTACGAGCAGTACTTC.

A few counts support this clone. This sample also contains other DNA sequences that code for the same CDR3. J is TRBJ1-5 and V is TRBV30; D is uncertain. The V gene's germline CDR1 is GTSNPN and CDR2 SVGIG (reference sequence). V lost 1 base to trimming and J lost 2 bases, with 6 bases between them. CDR3 length: 13 amino acids. CDR3 protein: CAWSEQGNQPQHF. DNA of the CDR3: TGTGCCTGGAGTGAGCAGGGCAATCAGCCCCAGCATTTT.